This T cell receptor (beta chain) is from a study of early T cells in non-severe SARS-CoV-2 infection. For the study at large: Sequencing was performed on bulk RNA from unsorted whole blood, leaving chains unpaired.

General study points: VDJdb matches were skewed toward anti-spike CD8 T cell responses.

This CDR3 spans 15 amino acids. The V and J ends lost 0 bases and 9 bases, in that order; junction bases with no gene match: 10. CDR1 is KGHSH, CDR2 LQKENI, per germline. On this clonotype: Its antigen is not known.

TCRdb analysed the 5' RACE reads with MiXCR anew, one entry per CDR3 protein. Of over 90,000 distinct CDR3 sequences in the sample, around 12% were seen once. The chain carries TRBV18 and TRBJ1-1, with TRBD1 matching 7 bases. Material for sequencing was whole blood. The clonotype comes from an adult who was a healthcare worker with PCR-confirmed SARS-CoV-2 infection or an uninfected control (not recorded which). The CDR3 DNA reads TGTGCCAGCTCACCACCTCGACAGGGCATTTTTCAAGCTTTCTTT. Amino acids: CASSPPRQGIFQAFF.